This TCR beta chain was identified during a study of T cells in Graves' hyperthyroidism and ophthalmopathy. Study overall: Peripheral blood was obtained at initial diagnosis, preceding any treatment. Study-wide results and limits: For ophthalmopathy, model prediction preceded onset by a median 6.5 months.

Subjects aged 18 to 65 presented with newly diagnosed hyperthyroidism of less than 2 months' duration. Patients were excluded because of uncontrolled infection, other autoimmune disease, pregnancy or lactation. This clonotype was seen only a few times. What it binds is unknown. Researchers amplified the TCR beta CDR3 regions from RNA transcripts. The HTBI primer set was used in a first-round RT-PCR of the TCR CDR3. TCRdb re-derived calls from the multiplex PCR reads in MiXCR, one entry per CDR3 protein. This sample yields some 460,000 distinct CDR3 sequences, of which roughly 14% are seen a single time; 14% belongs to the top ten. Germline assignment: CDR1 MNHEY and CDR2 SVGAGI. CDR3 length: 17 amino acids. J was trimmed by 5 bases and V by 0 bases; bases with no gene match: 8.

This receptor was identified in a woman aged 18-30 years with Graves' hyperthyroidism. The sample taken for sequencing was blood. The chain employs TRBV6-5 and TRBJ2-1; 9 positions agree with TRBD2. The CDR3 sequence: CASSYSIAGGDDNEQFF. The DNA of the CDR3 is TGTGCCAGCAGTTACTCGATCGCGGGAGGGGATGACAATGAGCAGTTCTTC.